The clone carrying this T cell receptor (beta chain) showed up just once. This record comes from a study of blood T cell repertoires in COVID-19. Clones were read by immunoSEQ multiplex PCR, and TCRdb kept only the in-frame ones, dropping some. The sample has some 350,000 clones, around 84% seen once. This CDR3 is 15 amino acids long. Trimming shortened V by 0 bases and J by 4 bases, and 14 bases separated the two germline ends. The germline V gene has CDR1 SGHDT and CDR2 YYEEEE. Source material: peripheral blood. The receptor was derived from a human donor in a cohort sampled during active COVID-19. The V call is TRBV5-6, the J call TRBJ2-7; TRBD2 might be the D (6 bases). Here the CDR3 reads CASSLGPGLQYEQYF. The DNA of the CDR3 is TGTGCCAGCAGCTTGGGGCCGGGACTGCAATACGAGCAGTACTTC.